This T cell receptor beta chain comes out of a study of T cell changes during pregnancy in multiple sclerosis. This CDR3 contains 12 residues. Trimming pared 5 bases from V and 2 bases from J, leaving 6 bases between. Germline V gene lookup returns CDR1 LNHDA and CDR2 SQIVND (reference sequence). Only in-frame clones appear in the TCRdb table, and some are missing; sequencing was by immunoSEQ multiplex PCR. This sample has tens of thousands of clones; 80% to 95% occur once, and the top ten carry 0.9% to 0.95%. This TCR derives from a female donor with multiple sclerosis, enrolled in a pregnancy study. The chain employs TRBV19 and TRBJ1-2, with D perhaps matching TRBD1 (6 bases). The sample was peripheral blood, taken before pregnancy. CDR3 coding DNA: TGTGCCAGTAGTGGACAGAACTATGGCTACACCTTC. Amino acids: CASSGQNYGYTF.